This paragraph reports one TCR beta chain. Its target is not known. Germline V CDR1 and CDR2: SNHLY, FYNNEI. The CDR3 totals 17 residues. The ends lost 4 bases at V and 5 bases at J; junction bases unmatched: 13. This specimen belongs to a study of cytomegalovirus exposure and HLA in healthy donors. The study, taken as a whole, reports: Usually a TCR sequence was rare, but some public TCRs were found in many donors. Several top significant clusters appeared, in a later analysis, to be linked to common viral pathogens. Most CMV-associated TCR beta chains appeared HLA-restricted in a later analysis.

Nominal health characterized the donors when sampled, though unrecorded immune exposures were likely. The PCR made use of 60 Vbeta and 13 Jbeta primers. Using immunoSEQ multiplex PCR, the repertoire was profiled, and TCRdb retains in-frame clones only, with some absent. The profile shows around 150,000 clones, 60% to 80% of them singletons. The chain recombines TRBV2 with TRBJ2-5, with 10 positions matching TRBD2. The sequence came from a young man in good health and CMV-seronegative. The sample was PBMCs. The CDR3 nucleotides read TGTGCCAGCAGTGCCAGACTAGCGGGCCTCTATAGTGAGACCCAGTACTTC. Its translation: CASSARLAGLYSETQYF.